This entry lists 25 T cell receptor beta chains sequenced from one sample in a study of spatial heterogeneity in lung cancer. These receptors have no identified antigens. Study-wide points: Tumor mutation count correlated with how many alpha and beta TCRs expanded intratumorally.

TCRdb used MiXCR to reprocess the 5' RACE reads, holding one entry per CDR3 protein. The sample lists approximately 9,500 distinct CDR3 sequences, 9% to 15% seen once, with about 10% in the top ten. Indicated time point: sample taken at primary tumor resection. The specimen comprised lung tumor tissue, sampled at surgery. The receptors shown here come from a male donor with early-stage non-small cell lung cancer.

In the case of this clonotype: Within a library made for alpha chains, this beta chain is off target, and its count is uninformative. This sequence joins TRBV7-9 and TRBJ1-2; 8 bases agree with TRBD1. CDR1 and CDR2 from the germline V gene are SEHNR and FQNEAQ (reference sequence). The CDR3 length is 12 residues. Trimming removed 5 bases from V and 4 bases from J; junction bases left unmatched: 0. The CDR3 sequence is CASSTGGYGYTF. In DNA, the CDR3 is TGTGCCAGCAGCACAGGGGGCTATGGCTACACCTTC. The whole variable domain, remainder taken from reference TRBV7-9 and TRBJ1-2, is DTGVSQNPRHKITKRGQNVTFRCDPISEHNRLYWYRQTLGQGPEFLTYFQNEAQLEKSRLLSDRFSAERPKGSFSTLEIQRTEQGDSAMYLCASSTGGYGYTFGSGTRLTVV.

This clonotype occurred many times. For a library built for alpha chains, this beta chain is a stray read; little rests on its size. The chain couples TRBV7-9 to TRBJ2-1, with TRBD2 as a possible D gene (5 bases). CDR3 length equals 15 residues. Trimming pared 1 base from V and 2 bases from J, leaving 9 bases between. Germline V lookup: CDR1 SEHNR, CDR2 FQNEAQ (reference sequence). The CDR3 region is CASSLVASPYNEQFF. The CDR3 region has the DNA TGTGCCAGCAGCTTAGTAGCGTCTCCCTACAATGAGCAGTTCTTC.

A word on this clonotype: This beta chain is a stray sequence in a library constructed for alpha chains; its clone size is not meaningful. The rearrangement links TRBV11-3 to TRBJ2-3, with D unresolved. The CDR3 totals 14 residues. Germline V gene data show CDR1 as SGHNT and CDR2 as YENEEA. Deletions cut 2 bases from V and 1 base from J, with 7 bases between. The DNA for the CDR3 is TGTGCCAGCAGCTTAAGCCCTCGCACAGATACGCAGTATTTT. Translated: CASSLSPRTDTQYF.

This clonotype was observed once. This beta chain is off target for a library built for alpha chains, so its abundance means little. V gene TRBV12-3 or TRBV12-4 combines with J gene TRBJ2-3, with no clear D. The CDR3 spans 13 residues. V lost 0 bases, J lost 1 base, and 2 bases lay in between. The CDR3 DNA is TGTGCCAGCAGTTTAGCCCGCACAGATACGCAGTATTTT. This sequence encodes CASSLARTDTQYF.

This clonotype was picked up many times. This beta chain is a stray read from a library made for alpha chains; its abundance is not meaningful. The rearrangement joins TRBV7-9 to TRBJ2-3, with D maybe TRBD1 (6 bases). This CDR3 has 14 amino acids. V was trimmed by 6 bases and J by 4 bases, leaving 14 bases between them. Germline assignment: CDR1 SEHNR and CDR2 FQNEAQ (reference sequence). CDR3: CASRPTGFADTQYF. CDR3 coding DNA: TGTGCCAGCAGACCAACAGGGTTTGCAGATACGCAGTATTTT.

This clonotype was recorded at least ten times. For a library built for alpha chains, this beta chain is a stray read; little rests on its size. The chain combines TRBV7-9 with TRBJ2-1; 11 nucleotides line up with TRBD2. Losses at the gene ends were 8 bases for V and 5 bases for J; bases not matched to a gene: 5. CDR3 length: 14 residues. In germline, CDR1 is SEHNR, CDR2 FQNEAQ (reference sequence). CDR3 sequence reads: CASLETSGNNEQFF. The DNA for the CDR3 is TGTGCCAGCCTGGAGACTAGCGGGAACAATGAGCAGTTCTTC.

This clonotype was found a few times. In a library made to pick up alpha chains, this beta chain is a stray read with a size that means little. V usage is TRBV7-2 and J usage is TRBJ1-5; 8 nucleotides agree with TRBD1. The V segment lost 5 bases and the J segment 3 bases; nucleotides outside the gene matches: 6. The CDR3 covers 15 residues. CDR1 and CDR2 from the germline V gene are SGHTA and FQGNSA. The CDR3 DNA sequence: TGTGCCAGCAGCCGACAGGGGTTGGCCAATCAGCCCCAGCATTTT. It encodes CASSRQGLANQPQHF.

This clonotype rates as medium-sized (0.01 to 0.1%). In a library made to pick up alpha chains, this beta chain is a stray read with a size that means little. This chain joins TRBV28 and TRBJ2-7; D possibly corresponds to TRBD1 (6 bases). This CDR3 has 14 amino acids. V lost 8 bases, J lost 2 bases, and 16 bases lay in between. CDR1 and CDR2 from the germline V gene are MDHEN and SYDVKM. This chain's CDR3 is CASERGHNAYEQYF. The CDR3 DNA reads TGTGCCAGCGAGAGGGGACATAACGCCTACGAGCAGTACTTC.

This clonotype was found many times. In a library made to pick up alpha chains, this beta chain is a stray read with a size that means little. The chain uses TRBV11-2 and TRBJ1-2; weak D call: TRBD1 (6 bases). From germline, CDR1 is SGHAT and CDR2 FQNNGV. This CDR3 contains 15 residues. Trimming took 1 base from V and 2 from J, leaving 11 bases between them. Here the CDR3 DNA reads TGTGCCAGCAGCTTAGTTCAGGGGTGGAACTATGGCTACACCTTC. It encodes CASSLVQGWNYGYTF.

This clonotype has more than one count but fewer than ten. This beta chain is an unintended read in a library built for alpha chains; its size means little. The V and J genes are TRBV10-3 and TRBJ2-7; D unresolved. V gave up 9 bases and J gave up 1 base, with 7 bases separating them. This CDR3 has 11 amino acids. In germline, CDR1 is ENHRY, CDR2 SYGVKD. Here the CDR3 DNA reads TGTGCCATTTCCTCATCCTACGAGCAGTACTTC. This sequence encodes CAISSSYEQYF.

There are many counts of this clonotype. Little can be read into the size of this beta chain, an off-target read in a library designed for alpha chains. The gene calls are TRBV29-1 and TRBJ2-2; D gene ambiguous. The CDR3 runs to 11 residues. Germline V gene sequence: CDR1 SQVTM, CDR2 ANQGSEA. V lost 5 bases and J lost 4, with 5 bases in between. As DNA, the CDR3 is TGCAGCGTTAGAAGCACCGGGGAGCTGTTTTTT. Amino acid sequence: CSVRSTGELFF.

Details on this clonotype: Being off target in a library aimed at alpha chains, this beta chain has a size of little meaning. This chain links TRBV7-3 with TRBJ2-7, with D maybe TRBD1 (7 bases). The CDR3 contains 15 residues. Trimming removed 0 bases from V and 1 base from J, with 10 bases in between. Germline V lookup: CDR1 SGHTA, CDR2 FQGTGA. CDR3 sequence reads: CASSLTGGQSYEQYF. The CDR3 nucleotides read TGTGCCAGCAGCTTAACGGGGGGACAGTCCTACGAGCAGTACTTC.

This clonotype was seen ten or more times. This beta chain was picked up by a library intended for alpha chains and is off target, so its count carries little meaning. The chain is built from TRBV7-9 and TRBJ2-1; 16 bases map to TRBD2. CDR1 is SEHNR and CDR2 is FQNEAQ in the germline V gene (reference sequence). The V and J ends lost 6 bases and 10 bases, in that order; junction bases with no gene match: 12. This CDR3 contains 17 residues. Here the CDR3 DNA reads TGTGCCAGCAGTCACGGGACTAGCGGGAGGGCCCTGACGGAGCAGTTCTTC. It translates to CASSHGTSGRALTEQFF.

This clonotype was counted between two and nine times. The library was built for alpha chains, so this beta chain is an off-target read and its size means little. J is TRBJ2-2 and V is TRBV3-1; TRBD2 agrees at 11 bases. CDR1 and CDR2 from the germline V gene are LGHDT and YNNKEL (reference sequence). The CDR3 sequence is 18 residues long. V shed 4 bases, J shed 1 base, and the junction held 8 bases outside the gene matches. As DNA, the CDR3 is TGTGCCAGCAGCCCACTAGCGGGAGACAGAATGAACACCGGGGAGCTGTTTTTT. It specifies CASSPLAGDRMNTGELFF. Full variable domain (remainder filled in from reference TRBV3-1 and TRBJ2-2): DTAVSQTPKYLVTQMGNDKSIKCEQNLGHDTMYWYKQDSKKFLKIMFSYNNKELIINETVPNRFSPKSPDKAHLNLHINSLELGDSAVYFCASSPLAGDRMNTGELFFGEGSRLTVL.

Only one count was recorded for this clonotype. This beta chain was picked up by a library intended for alpha chains and is off target, so its count carries little meaning. The chain is built from TRBV5-6 and TRBJ1-1; possible D gene TRBD1, 6 bases. The CDR3 runs 12 residues. Looked up from germline, CDR1 is SGHDT and CDR2 is YYEEEE. The V end was cut by 1 base, the J end by 5 bases, with 6 bases between. CDR3 residues: CASSLRGTEAFF. The CDR3 DNA sequence: TGTGCCAGCAGCTTGAGGGGGACTGAAGCTTTCTTT.

This clonotype is labeled medium-sized. Being off target in a library aimed at alpha chains, this beta chain has a size of little meaning. The V gene is TRBV12-3 or TRBV12-4, the J gene TRBJ2-1, with 8 bases matching TRBD2. The CDR3 is 16 residues long. The trim removed 4 bases at V and 6 bases at J, leaving 11 bases unmatched. CDR3 bases: TGTGCCAGCAGTTCCCTCGGCCTAGCGGGTACCAATGAGCAGTTCTTC. This codes for CASSSLGLAGTNEQFF.

This clonotype rates as medium-sized. This beta chain is a stray read from a library made for alpha chains; its abundance is not meaningful. CDR3 sequence (DNA): TGCAGTGCTGTCAGGGTAATGAACACTGAAGCTTTCTTT. Encoded protein: CSAVRVMNTEAFF. The J gene is TRBJ1-1, the V gene TRBV20-1; D is perhaps TRBD1 (5 bases). Trimming stripped 5 bases from V and 0 bases from J, with 10 bases between. Per germline, CDR1 DFQATT and CDR2 SNEGSKA (reference sequence). This CDR3 is 13 amino acids long.

There are many counts of this clonotype. For a library built for alpha chains, this beta chain is a stray read; little rests on its size. V and J are TRBV10-2 and TRBJ1-1; no definite D call. The germline V gene has CDR1 WSHSY and CDR2 SAAADI. Trimming removed 6 bases at V and 3 bases at J, with 17 bases between. The CDR3 length is 15 residues. This CDR3 reads CASRHLQQWDTEAFF. CDR3 nucleotide sequence: TGCGCCAGCAGACACCTACAGCAATGGGACACTGAAGCTTTCTTT.

Notes on this clonotype: In a library made to pick up alpha chains, this beta chain is a stray read with a size that means little. J is TRBJ2-7 and V is TRBV7-6, with 7 bases that match TRBD2. Germline values: CDR1 SGHVS, CDR2 FNYEAQ. Trimming took 4 bases from V and 6 from J; bases not matched to a gene: 12. This CDR3 region has 15 residues. For the CDR3, the DNA is TGTGCCAGCAGCTCATCTAGCGGACCAACCTCCGAGCAGTACTTC. This gives the protein CASSSSSGPTSEQYF. Supplemented by reference TRBV7-6 and TRBJ2-7, the full variable domain reads GAGVSQSPRYKVTKRGQDVALRCDPISGHVSLYWYRQALGQGPEFLTYFNYEAQQDKSGLPNDRFSAERPEGSISTLTIQRTEQRDSAMYRCASSSSSGPTSEQYFGPGTRLTVT.

Comments on this clonotype: This beta chain represents an off-target read in a library built for alpha chains; its size is of limited meaning. The chain employs TRBV7-8 and TRBJ1-2; TRBD1 is a possible D gene (6 bases). Deletions cut 5 bases from V and 5 bases from J, with 18 bases between. The CDR3 sequence is 15 residues long. Germline values: CDR1 SGHVS, CDR2 FQNEAQ. Written as DNA, the CDR3 is TGTGCCAGCAGCCCCCAATATACAGGGAAATATGGCTACACCTTC. This sequence encodes CASSPQYTGKYGYTF.

This clonotype is medium-sized within its sample. This beta chain appears as a stray read in a library generated for alpha chains; its size is not informative. The chain has TRBV12-3 or TRBV12-4 and TRBJ1-5; D ambiguous. Trimming left V 2 bases short and J 0 bases short, with 8 bases between. The CDR3 extends over 15 amino acids. This chain's CDR3 is CASSLRLNSNQPQHF. The CDR3 DNA follows: TGTGCCAGCAGTTTACGTCTAAATAGCAATCAGCCCCAGCATTTT.

Comments on this clonotype: This beta chain slipped into a library made for alpha chains as a stray read, so its size is not meaningful. The V gene is TRBV12-3 or TRBV12-4, the J gene TRBJ1-3; possible D gene TRBD1, 6 bases. The CDR3 extends over 14 amino acids. V gave up 5 bases and J gave up 4 bases, with 12 bases separating them. In nucleotides, the CDR3 is TGTGCCAGCAGTAAGACAGGAAGAGGAAACACCATATATTTT. The encoded protein is CASSKTGRGNTIYF.

Many counts were recorded for this clonotype. For a library built for alpha chains, this beta chain is a stray read; little rests on its size. The V gene is TRBV2, the J gene TRBJ1-4; TRBD1 aligns across 9 bases. J gave up 15 bases and V 6 bases, and 14 bases lay outside the gene matches. CDR1 and CDR2 (germline): SNHLY, FYNNEI. This CDR3 spans 14 amino acids. The CDR3 DNA is TGTGCCAGCAGAGAGGACAGGGGCGTGAGCCCAGTGTTTTTT. Its translation is CASREDRGVSPVFF.

In its sample, this clonotype ranks as medium-sized. For a library built for alpha chains, this beta chain is a stray read; little rests on its size. Here the CDR3 DNA reads TGTGCCAGCAGTCGGGGAAGACACGCTCGTGGCTACACCTTC. Its translation is CASSRGRHARGYTF. This chain connects TRBV27 to TRBJ1-2; D gene ambiguous. V was clipped by 5 bases and J by 7 bases, with 17 bases between them. CDR1 is MNHEY and CDR2 is SMNVEV in the germline V gene (reference sequence). The CDR3 totals 14 residues.

This clonotype showed up many times. This beta chain is an off-target read within a library intended for alpha chains, so its frequency means little. The chain uses TRBV3-1 and TRBJ2-7, with TRBD2 matching 11 bases. The CDR3 runs 14 residues. The germline V gene encodes CDR1 LGHDT and CDR2 YNNKEL (reference sequence). V shed 4 bases and J 7 bases; nucleotides not matched to a gene: 6. The CDR3 protein is CASSLAGGLWEQYF. DNA of the CDR3: TGTGCCAGCAGCCTAGCGGGAGGGCTCTGGGAGCAGTACTTC.